Listed here are 8 T cell receptor beta chains from one sample, sequenced in a study of human T cells and chemical hapten exposure. TCRdb reprocessed the RACE reads with MiXCR, giving one entry per CDR3 protein. The sample yields 190,000 or so distinct CDR3 sequences, 25% to 30% seen once. Time point specified: pre-sensitization, week 0. Treatment described: therapeutic diphenylcyclopropenone sensitization with weekly scalp DPC. The source was whole blood, collected in connection with sensitization to the hapten diphenylcyclopropenone (DPC). Receptor source: a woman aged 30 to 39 with alopecia areata. Some clones in this sample may be carry-over from other donors' samples.

This clonotype was observed a handful of times. The CDR3 DNA is TGTGCCTGGGCCGGGACAGGGGATGGGCAGCCCCAGCATTTT. This gives the protein CAWAGTGDGQPQHF. This chain links TRBV30 with TRBJ1-5; 10 positions match TRBD1. V lost 5 bases, J lost 7 bases, and 8 bases stayed unmatched. The CDR3 contains 14 residues. Germline V gene sequence: CDR1 GTSNPN, CDR2 SVGIG (reference sequence).

This chain connects TRBV12-3 or TRBV12-4 to TRBJ2-7; D call uncertain. The V gene lost 6 bases and the J gene lost 0 bases, with 12 bases spanning the gap. This CDR3 spans 14 amino acids. The CDR3, as DNA: TGTGCCAGCAGCGCCGCCGGTAGCTCCTACGAGCAGTACTTC. It yields the protein CASSAAGSSYEQYF.

This chain uses TRBV29-1 with TRBJ2-1, with D hard to call. Germline values: CDR1 SQVTM, CDR2 ANQGSEA. Trimming stripped 7 bases from V and 7 bases from J, with 11 bases between. The CDR3 contains 11 residues. The CDR3 nucleotides read TGCAGCGCTAATCATGGGAATGAGCAGTTCTTC. Its translation: CSANHGNEQFF.

The chain employs TRBV5-1 and TRBJ2-1; the D gene is possibly TRBD1 (6 bases). Germline CDR1 reads SGHRS; CDR2 reads YFSETQ. V lost 4 bases to trimming and J lost 0 bases, with 11 bases between them. The CDR3 length is 15 residues. The DNA for the CDR3 is TGCGCCAGCAGCCCGGACAGCCGCTCCTACAATGAGCAGTTCTTC. Translated, it gives CASSPDSRSYNEQFF.

This clonotype has at least ten counts. The CDR3 sequence: CASSLTGWGNQPQHF. The CDR3 DNA reads as TGCGCCAGCAGCTTGACAGGGTGGGGCAATCAGCCCCAGCATTTT. The chain links TRBV5-1 to TRBJ1-5; tentatively, D is TRBD1 (6 bases). Trimming cost V 1 base and J 2 bases, with 10 bases left between them. The germline V gene encodes CDR1 SGHRS and CDR2 YFSETQ. This CDR3 has 15 amino acids.

The chain has TRBV29-1 and TRBJ2-3; 8 nucleotides match TRBD2. Unmatched junction bases numbered 6, after V lost 6 bases and J lost 1 base. The V gene's germline CDR1 is SQVTM and CDR2 ANQGSEA. CDR3 length: 14 amino acids. CDR3 DNA: TGCAGCGTGAGGACTAGCTCCGGCACAGATACGCAGTATTTT. This translates into CSVRTSSGTDTQYF.

This clonotype was recorded a few times. This chain links TRBV28 with TRBJ2-3; the D is unclear. Germline V lookup: CDR1 MDHEN, CDR2 SYDVKM. Trimming pared 3 bases from V and 4 bases from J, leaving 11 bases between. This CDR3 has 14 amino acids. The CDR3 loop is CASSLFSGPDTQYF. The CDR3 region has the DNA TGTGCCAGCAGTTTGTTCAGTGGGCCAGATACGCAGTATTTT.

V is TRBV7-8 and J is TRBJ2-3; D might be TRBD2 (6 bases). The V end lost 6 bases, the J end lost 2 bases, and 18 bases lay between the germline ends. Looked up from germline, CDR1 is SGHVS and CDR2 is FQNEAQ. This CDR3 is built from 16 residues. The CDR3 is CASRKRSGEATDTQYF. For the CDR3, the DNA is TGTGCCAGCAGAAAGCGGAGTGGGGAGGCCACAGATACGCAGTATTTT.